Listed below are T cell receptor beta chains from one sample, sequenced in a study of read filtering for tumor transcriptome and immune sequencing. TCRdb analysed the reads with MiXCR anew, one entry per CDR3 protein. The repertoire holds roughly 130,000 distinct CDR3 sequences, with 13% as singletons. Sample: a population of CD138-negative cells sorted from bone marrow. These receptors originate from a donor at least 40 years old with multiple myeloma. Each CDR3 is given without its conserved first and last residue.

>TRBV29-1|8|TRBJ2-5
SVHVGAQY
>TRBV6-5|11|TRBJ2-3
ASSGSSGYTQY
>TRBV7-2|14|TRBJ2-7
ASSSRQGPSSYEQY
>TRBV19|14|TRBJ2-2
ASSSSGTVNTGELF
>TRBV6-1|14|TRBJ2-1
ASRKLAGGPFDEQF
>TRBV4-2|11|TRBJ2-1
ASSQGTSPEQF
>TRBV12-5|9|TRBJ2-5
ASGLGETQY
>TRBV5-4|12|TRBJ2-7
ASSFWEATYEQY
>TRBV20-1|12|TRBJ2-3
SARGTERGDTQY
>TRBV6-5|13|TRBJ2-3
ASIRGADSTDTQY
>TRBV7-7|12|TRBJ2-5
ASSPGTDQETQY
>TRBV12-3/TRBV12-4|15|TRBJ2-1
ASQPTSGGLRGNEQF
>TRBV9|12|TRBJ1-1
ASSVGGGRTEAF
>TRBV5-1|14|TRBJ2-3
ASSLEGRVGTDTQY
>TRBV4-1|20|TRBJ2-3
ASSQSPRRGLAGGQGTDTQY
>TRBV7-2|13|TRBJ2-5
ASSLLGGGKETQY
>TRBV6-2/TRBV6-3|11|TRBJ1-1
ASIRQGATEAF
>TRBV5-1|11|TRBJ2-7
ASSTDGAYEQY
>TRBV6-1|13|TRBJ1-5
ASSEGWTANQPQH
>TRBV20-1|11|TRBJ2-7
SARRDLAYEQY